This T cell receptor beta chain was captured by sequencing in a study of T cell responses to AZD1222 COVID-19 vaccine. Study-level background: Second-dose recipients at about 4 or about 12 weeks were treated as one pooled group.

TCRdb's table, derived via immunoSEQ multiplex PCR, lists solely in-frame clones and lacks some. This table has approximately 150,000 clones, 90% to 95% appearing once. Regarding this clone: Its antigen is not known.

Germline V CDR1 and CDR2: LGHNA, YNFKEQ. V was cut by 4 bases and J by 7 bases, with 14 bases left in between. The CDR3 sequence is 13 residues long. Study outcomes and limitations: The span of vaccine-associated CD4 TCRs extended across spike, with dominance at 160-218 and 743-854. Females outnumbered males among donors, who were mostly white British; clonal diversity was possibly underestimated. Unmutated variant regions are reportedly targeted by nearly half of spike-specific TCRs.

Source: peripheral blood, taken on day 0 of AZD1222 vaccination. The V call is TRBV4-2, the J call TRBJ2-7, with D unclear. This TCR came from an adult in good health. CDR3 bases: TGTGCCAGCAGCCGCCCGGTCGTGAGGGAGCAGTACTTC. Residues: CASSRPVVREQYF.